These 22 T cell receptor beta chains originate from one sample sequenced in a study of cytomegalovirus exposure and HLA in healthy donors. The PCR ran on 60 Vbeta and 13 Jbeta primers. Measured with immunoSEQ multiplex PCR; TCRdb has only the in-frame clones, and not every one. The sample consists of 95,000 to 150,000 clones, roughly 80% of them appearing once. Sequenced material: PBMCs. These receptors came from a man under 40 in good health and CMV-seronegative.

The CDR3 region is CASSVGTGYLQPQHF. The CDR3 coding sequence is TGTGCCAGCAGCGTGGGGACAGGGTATTTGCAGCCCCAGCATTTT. The V call is TRBV9, the J call TRBJ1-5; TRBD1 agrees at 9 bases. With V trimmed by 2 bases and J by 7 bases, 7 bases remained unmatched. Germline V lookup: CDR1 SGDLS, CDR2 YYNGEE. The length of the CDR3 is 15 residues.

The chain uses TRBV6-1 and TRBJ1-6, with D maybe TRBD1 (6 bases). V was cut by 3 bases and J by 0 bases, with 18 bases left in between. CDR3 length: 19 amino acids. Germline CDR1 is MNHNS and CDR2 is SASEGT. This CDR3 is CASSDPGQIPSSYNSPLHF. CDR3 sequence (DNA): TGTGCCAGCAGTGACCCGGGACAAATCCCGAGCTCCTATAATTCACCCCTCCACTTT.

The gene calls are TRBV10-3 and TRBJ1-4; possible D gene TRBD1, 5 bases. The CDR3 is 14 amino acids. CDR1 is ENHRY, CDR2 SYGVKD, per germline. Trimming pared 4 bases from V and 6 bases from J, leaving 12 bases between. CDR3 coding DNA: TGTGCCATCAGTGGGGACTGGCGGGATGAAAAACTGTTTTTT. Translated, it gives CAISGDWRDEKLFF.

The rearrangement uses TRBV9 and TRBJ2-5; 7 nucleotides agree with TRBD2. The CDR3 covers 14 residues. Germline V gene data show CDR1 as SGDLS and CDR2 as YYNGEE. V gave up 2 bases and J gave up 2 bases; unmatched junction bases: 3. CDR3 loop: CASSVSGGQETQYF. The CDR3 bases are TGTGCCAGCAGCGTGTCCGGGGGGCAAGAGACCCAGTACTTC.

The chain links TRBV15 to TRBJ2-3; 9 bases line up with TRBD1. Germline V gene data show CDR1 as LNHNV and CDR2 as YYDKDF (reference sequence). The J segment lost 4 bases and the V segment lost 5 bases, leaving 1 base of the junction unmatched. This CDR3 contains 13 residues. CDR3: CATSGDRADTQYF. CDR3 DNA: TGTGCCACCAGCGGGGACAGGGCAGATACGCAGTATTTT. The whole variable domain, remainder taken from reference TRBV15 and TRBJ2-3, is DAMVIQNPRYQVTQFGKPVTLSCSQTLNHNVMYWYQQKSSQAPKLLFHYYDKDFNNEADTPDNFQSRRPNTSFCFLDIRSPGLGDTAMYLCATSGDRADTQYFGPGTRLTVL.

The chain recombines TRBV2 with TRBJ1-5; no clear D. Looked up from germline, CDR1 is SNHLY and CDR2 is FYNNEI. V was clipped by 1 base and J by 0 bases, with 10 bases between them. This CDR3 comprises 16 residues. CDR3 nucleotide sequence: TGTGCCAGCAGTGAAGGGCGCGGATATAGCAATCAGCCCCAGCATTTT. This encodes CASSEGRGYSNQPQHF.

This chain joins TRBV27 and TRBJ1-1, with 7 bases lining up with TRBD1. This CDR3 has 17 residues. From germline, CDR1 is MNHEY and CDR2 SMNVEV (reference sequence). The junction had 14 bases not matched to a gene; V was cut back by 6 bases and J by 1 base. The CDR3 DNA sequence: TGTGCCAGCAGCCAAGGGACAGTTTCGAACTCGAACACTGAAGCTTTCTTT. This translates into CASSQGTVSNSNTEAFF.

V and J are TRBV7-2 and TRBJ1-1; D may be TRBD1 (6 bases). The CDR3 has 16 amino acids. Trimming took 1 base from V and 5 from J, leaving 17 bases between them. Germline assignment: CDR1 SGHTA and CDR2 FQGNSA. The CDR3 DNA follows: TGTGCCAGCAGCTTAGTCGGCAGGGGAGGGTGGACTGAAGCTTTCTTT. Translating it yields CASSLVGRGGWTEAFF.

This clone has only one observation. The genes are TRBV6-6 and TRBJ2-2; TRBD1 aligns across 8 bases. V lost 3 bases, J lost 5 bases, and 5 bases stayed unmatched. Germline loops: CDR1 MNHNY, CDR2 SVGAGI (reference sequence). This CDR3 is built from 15 residues. The CDR3 region is CASSYRQGRTGELFF. For the CDR3, the DNA is TGTGCCAGCAGTTATAGACAGGGGCGAACCGGGGAGCTGTTTTTT.

The chain couples TRBV15 to TRBJ1-4; no firm D call. Germline lookup yields CDR1 LNHNV and CDR2 YYDKDF (reference sequence). The germline V and J ends were trimmed by 8 bases and 8 bases, with 24 bases remaining between them. The CDR3 spans 16 residues. The CDR3 loop is CATSAGETTGEEKLFF. As DNA, the CDR3 is TGTGCCACCTCCGCCGGGGAGACCACCGGGGAGGAAAAACTGTTTTTT.

CDR3 sequence: CASSPIGEESPLHF. CDR3 bases: TGTGCCAGCTCACCGATAGGGGAGGAGTCACCCCTCCACTTT. This chain links TRBV18 with TRBJ1-6; D perhaps matches TRBD1 (5 bases). V was clipped by 3 bases and J by 10 bases, with 13 bases between them. Germline V lookup: CDR1 KGHSH, CDR2 LQKENI. This CDR3 comprises 14 residues.

The chain combines TRBV6-1 with TRBJ2-7; tentatively, D is TRBD2 (5 bases). The CDR3 is 11 amino acids. The germline V and J ends were trimmed by 8 bases and 12 bases, with 17 bases remaining between them. Germline assignment: CDR1 MNHNS and CDR2 SASEGT. This chain's CDR3 is CASGLGGRGYF. CDR3 coding DNA: TGTGCCAGCGGACTCGGCGGGCGTGGGTACTTC.

The table lists this clone with a count of one. The genes are TRBV10-2 and TRBJ1-5; D remains unclear. Germline CDR1 is WSHSY and CDR2 is SAAADI. Between the trimmed V and J ends, which lost 5 bases and 1 base, there was a span of 9 bases. This CDR3 is 14 amino acids long. CDR3 protein: CASSRQASNQPQHF. In DNA form, the CDR3 reads TGCGCCAGCAGTAGGCAGGCGAGCAATCAGCCCCAGCATTTT.

The chain joins TRBV28 to TRBJ1-1; D uncertain. Trimming cost V 2 bases and J 3 bases, with 4 bases left between them. This CDR3 comprises 12 residues. CDR1 and CDR2 from the germline V gene are MDHEN and SYDVKM. The CDR3 nucleotides are TGTGCCAGCAGTTTAGTCTACACTGAAGCTTTCTTT. This sequence encodes CASSLVYTEAFF.

V gene TRBV5-8 combines with J gene TRBJ2-5, with TRBD1 matching over 10 bases. The CDR3 contains 19 residues. CDR1 and CDR2 (germline): SGHTS, YDEGEE. The junction had 14 bases not matched to a gene; V was cut back by 2 bases and J by 1 base. This CDR3 is CASSLPGTGAHLRQETQYF. CDR3 DNA: TGTGCCAGCAGCTTACCTGGGACAGGGGCTCACCTCCGCCAAGAGACCCAGTACTTC.

The V call is TRBV27, the J call TRBJ2-1; 9 bases align to TRBD2. The V gene's germline CDR1 is MNHEY and CDR2 SMNVEV (reference sequence). The CDR3 has 14 amino acids. V lost 7 bases to trimming and J lost 8 bases; unmatched junction nucleotides: 9. The CDR3 sequence: CASKLVGGGDEQFF. The DNA for the CDR3 is TGTGCCAGCAAACTGGTGGGCGGGGGGGATGAGCAGTTCTTC.

Regarding this clone: Germline and junction disagree at one end, which may indicate a read error. The V gene is TRBV7-2, the J gene TRBJ2-6; TRBD1 matches at 7 bases. CDR3 length: 19 residues. CDR1 SGHTA and CDR2 FQGNSA come from the germline V gene. CDR3 DNA sequence: TGTGCCAGCAGCTTAGGATTTAGGGGGACAGTCTCTGGGGCCAACGGCCTGACTTTC. Protein sequence: CASSLGFRGTVSGANGLTF.

The chain is built from TRBV6-5 and TRBJ1-5, with TRBD1 identical over 8 bases. The CDR3 sequence is 13 residues long. CDR1 is MNHEY and CDR2 is SVGAGI in the germline V gene. Trimming cost V 6 bases and J 6 bases; bases outside gene matches: 4. CDR3 amino acids: CASRQGAGQPQHF. The CDR3 coding sequence is TGTGCCAGCAGGCAGGGGGCGGGTCAGCCCCAGCATTTT.

The rearrangement joins TRBV28 to TRBJ2-3, with 14 nucleotides matching TRBD2. Trimming took 6 bases from V and 1 from J; bases not matched to a gene: 6. The germline gives CDR1 MDHEN, CDR2 SYDVKM. The CDR3 is 17 residues long. The CDR3 DNA is TGTGCCAGCAGCTATGAGACTAGCGGGGGGGGCACAGATACGCAGTATTTT. It yields the protein CASSYETSGGGTDTQYF.

CDR3 loop: CAWSVGLSAGTDTQYF. CDR3 nucleotide sequence: TGTGCCTGGAGTGTGGGCCTCTCGGCTGGGACAGATACGCAGTATTTT. This chain links TRBV30 with TRBJ2-3; D is unclear. Trimming stripped 0 bases from V and 3 bases from J, with 16 bases between. Germline V lookup: CDR1 GTSNPN, CDR2 SVGIG (reference sequence). The length of the CDR3 is 16 residues.

This clone appeared once. The CDR3 DNA is TGTGCCAGTTCTCACTTGCCTGGACAGGGGGCACTCTCTGGAAACACCATATATTTT. Translation: CASSHLPGQGALSGNTIYF. The chain employs TRBV19 and TRBJ1-3; 11 positions agree with TRBD1. Germline V CDR1 and CDR2: LNHDA, SQIVND (reference sequence). After removal of 8 bases from V and 0 bases from J, the junction contained 15 bases not matched to a gene. The CDR3 spans 19 residues.

The rearrangement uses TRBV28 and TRBJ2-3, with D possibly matching TRBD1 (5 bases). This CDR3 contains 15 residues. V lost 5 bases, J lost 0 bases, and 12 bases lay in between. Germline V gives CDR1 MDHEN, CDR2 SYDVKM. Here the CDR3 DNA reads TGTGCCAGCAGTGGGGCGGCCACTAGCACAGATACGCAGTATTTT. This codes for CASSGAATSTDTQYF.